This T cell receptor beta chain was obtained from a study of OX40 agonist ivuxolimab in advanced cancers. Clones were read by immunoSEQ multiplex PCR, and TCRdb kept only the in-frame ones, dropping some. Of roughly 34,000 clones in the sample, about 76% are singletons; the top ten hold roughly a fifth. Germline CDR1 and CDR2: SNHLY and FYNNEI. This CDR3 has 13 amino acids. The germline V and J ends were trimmed by 8 bases and 4 bases, with 15 bases remaining between them. The sequence came from an adult with an advanced solid tumor such as melanoma, head and neck, liver or kidney cancer. The chain recombines TRBV2 with TRBJ2-7, with D hard to call. Sequencing was performed on CD4+ or CD8+ T cells sorted from blood, taken in a trial of the OX40 agonist ivuxolimab. The CDR3 DNA reads as TGTGCCAGCTCTCATTTTTCCCCGTACGAGCAGTACTTC. Translating gives CASSHFSPYEQYF.